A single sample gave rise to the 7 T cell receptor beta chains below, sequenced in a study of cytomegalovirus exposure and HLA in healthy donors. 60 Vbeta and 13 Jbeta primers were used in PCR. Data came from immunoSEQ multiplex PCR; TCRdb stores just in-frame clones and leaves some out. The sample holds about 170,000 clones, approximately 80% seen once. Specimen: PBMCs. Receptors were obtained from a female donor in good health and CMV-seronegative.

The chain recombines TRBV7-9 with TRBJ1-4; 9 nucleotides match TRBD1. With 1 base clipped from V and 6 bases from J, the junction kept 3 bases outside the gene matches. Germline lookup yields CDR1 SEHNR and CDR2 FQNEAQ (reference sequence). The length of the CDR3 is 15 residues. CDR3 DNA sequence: TGTGCCAGCAGCTTAGGACAGGGGGGGGATGAAAAACTGTTTTTT. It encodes CASSLGQGGDEKLFF.

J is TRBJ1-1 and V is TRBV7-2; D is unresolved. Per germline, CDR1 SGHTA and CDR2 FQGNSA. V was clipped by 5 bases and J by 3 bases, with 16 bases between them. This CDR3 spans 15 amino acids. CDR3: CASSHRAVRDTEAFF. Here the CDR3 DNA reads TGTGCCAGCAGCCATCGGGCTGTGCGGGACACTGAAGCTTTCTTT.

CDR3 nucleotide sequence: TGTGCCAGCAGCCCTACGCCGGGTCACGAGCAGTACTTC. Protein sequence: CASSPTPGHEQYF. The chain is built from TRBV9 and TRBJ2-5, with unresolved D. Judging by the DNA end, TRBJ2-7 fits better; the J call may be wrong. Looked up from germline, CDR1 is SGDLS and CDR2 is YYNGEE. The CDR3 runs to 13 residues.

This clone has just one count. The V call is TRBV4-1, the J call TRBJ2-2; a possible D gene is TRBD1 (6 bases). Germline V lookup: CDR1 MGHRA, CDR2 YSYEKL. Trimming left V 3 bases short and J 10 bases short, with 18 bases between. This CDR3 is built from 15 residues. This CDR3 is CASSHELQGYQELFF. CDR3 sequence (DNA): TGCGCCAGCAGCCACGAACTACAGGGTTATCAGGAGCTGTTTTTT.

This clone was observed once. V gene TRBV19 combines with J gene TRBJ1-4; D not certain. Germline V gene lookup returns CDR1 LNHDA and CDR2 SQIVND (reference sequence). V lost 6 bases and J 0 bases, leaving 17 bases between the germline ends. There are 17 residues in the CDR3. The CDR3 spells CASSRGILRATNEKLFF. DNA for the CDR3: TGTGCCAGTAGCCGCGGGATCCTTCGTGCAACTAATGAAAAACTGTTTTTT.

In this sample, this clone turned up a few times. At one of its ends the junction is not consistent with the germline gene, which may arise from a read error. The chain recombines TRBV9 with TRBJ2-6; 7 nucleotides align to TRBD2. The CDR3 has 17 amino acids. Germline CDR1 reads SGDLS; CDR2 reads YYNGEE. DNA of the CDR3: TGTGCCAGCAGCGTCCGGGGCGGGAGCCCTGGGGCCAACGGCCTGACTTTC. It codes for CASSVRGGSPGANGLTF.

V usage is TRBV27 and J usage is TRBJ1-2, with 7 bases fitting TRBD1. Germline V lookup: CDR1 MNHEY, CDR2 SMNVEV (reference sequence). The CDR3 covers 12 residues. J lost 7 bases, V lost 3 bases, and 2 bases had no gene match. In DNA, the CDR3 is TGTGCCAGCAGTTTGGCAGGGGGTGGCTACACCTTC. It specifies CASSLAGGGYTF.